The 9 T cell receptor beta chains below were found in one sample sequenced in a study of cytomegalovirus exposure and HLA in healthy donors. TCRdb's copy holds only in-frame clones and misses some; the assay was immunoSEQ multiplex PCR. Found here are 100,000 to 150,000 clones, 89% of them singletons; the top ten hold around 1.3%. What was sequenced was PBMCs. These receptors originate from a woman aged 18 to 35 in good health and CMV-seronegative.

The chain combines TRBV29-1 with TRBJ1-1; D is undetermined. Germline V gene lookup returns CDR1 SQVTM and CDR2 ANQGSEA. The V gene lost 4 bases and the J gene lost 0 bases, with 12 bases spanning the gap. CDR3 length: 14 residues. In DNA, the CDR3 is TGCAGCGTTGGGGCCGGCAGACTGAACACTGAAGCTTTCTTT. As protein: CSVGAGRLNTEAFF.

The rearrangement joins TRBV29-1 to TRBJ1-2; 9 nucleotides line up with TRBD1. The CDR3 length is 15 residues. V lost 0 bases and J lost 8; bases outside the gene matches: 10. Per the germline V gene, CDR1 is SQVTM and CDR2 is ANQGSEA. CDR3 sequence reads: CSVEERGQGRLGYTF. CDR3 nucleotide sequence: TGCAGCGTTGAAGAGAGGGGACAGGGACGTTTGGGCTACACCTTC.

V usage is TRBV5-4 and J usage is TRBJ2-1; TRBD1 is a possible D gene (6 bases). Trimming stripped 0 bases from V and 7 bases from J, with 11 bases between. This CDR3 is 14 amino acids long. CDR1 and CDR2 from the germline V gene are SGHNT and YYREEE (reference sequence). The CDR3, as DNA: TGTGCCAGCAGCTTGGGGGGGCATACAAATGAGCAGTTCTTC. It encodes CASSLGGHTNEQFF.

This chain joins TRBV7-3 and TRBJ1-6; TRBD1 agrees at 9 bases. V shed 8 bases, J shed 10 bases, and the junction held 3 bases outside the gene matches. This CDR3 has 12 residues. Germline assignment: CDR1 SGHTA and CDR2 FQGTGA. CDR3 nucleotide sequence: TGTGCCAGCGGACAGGGGACATCACCCCTCCACTTT. It translates to CASGQGTSPLHF.

The sample holds one count of this clone. The chain couples TRBV5-1 to TRBJ2-3; tentative D call: TRBD2 (7 bases). The CDR3 covers 15 residues. CDR1 SGHRS and CDR2 YFSETQ come from the germline V gene. Trimming stripped 1 base from V and 3 bases from J, with 12 bases between. The CDR3 DNA is TGCGCCAGCAGCTTGTTCGGGGGGCTAACAGATACGCAGTATTTT. This encodes CASSLFGGLTDTQYF.

This clone was counted only a few times. The chain links TRBV27 to TRBJ2-7; a weak D match, TRBD2 (6 bases). The CDR3 has 13 residues. Germline values: CDR1 MNHEY, CDR2 SMNVEV (reference sequence). V was cut by 4 bases and J by 2 bases, with 9 bases left in between. CDR3 loop: CASSSGGPYEQYF. CDR3 bases: TGTGCCAGCAGTTCCGGAGGGCCCTACGAGCAGTACTTC.

This chain links TRBV18 with TRBJ1-6; possible D gene TRBD1, 6 bases. Germline CDR1 is KGHSH and CDR2 is LQKENI. Trimming cost V 1 base and J 7 bases, with 11 bases left between them. The CDR3 sequence is 15 residues long. The CDR3 DNA is TGTGCCAGCTCACCACGGGAACAGGGAAATTCACCCCTCCACTTT. Its protein is CASSPREQGNSPLHF.

Ten or more counts support this clone. The chain carries TRBV7-3 and TRBJ2-7; possibly TRBD1 for D (6 bases). The germline V gene encodes CDR1 SGHTA and CDR2 FQGTGA. V was pared by 5 bases and J by 1 base, with 9 bases between. The CDR3 runs to 13 residues. This CDR3 reads CASSPTGSYEQYF. CDR3 nucleotides: TGTGCCAGCAGCCCGACAGGATCCTACGAGCAGTACTTC.

This sequence joins TRBV2 and TRBJ2-1; 7 bases fit TRBD1. The germline V gene encodes CDR1 SNHLY and CDR2 FYNNEI. Losses at the gene ends were 5 bases for V and 4 bases for J; bases not matched to a gene: 8. This CDR3 region has 15 residues. The CDR3 loop reads CASSYRGMPYNEQFF. CDR3 bases: TGTGCCAGCAGTTACAGGGGAATGCCTTACAATGAGCAGTTCTTC.